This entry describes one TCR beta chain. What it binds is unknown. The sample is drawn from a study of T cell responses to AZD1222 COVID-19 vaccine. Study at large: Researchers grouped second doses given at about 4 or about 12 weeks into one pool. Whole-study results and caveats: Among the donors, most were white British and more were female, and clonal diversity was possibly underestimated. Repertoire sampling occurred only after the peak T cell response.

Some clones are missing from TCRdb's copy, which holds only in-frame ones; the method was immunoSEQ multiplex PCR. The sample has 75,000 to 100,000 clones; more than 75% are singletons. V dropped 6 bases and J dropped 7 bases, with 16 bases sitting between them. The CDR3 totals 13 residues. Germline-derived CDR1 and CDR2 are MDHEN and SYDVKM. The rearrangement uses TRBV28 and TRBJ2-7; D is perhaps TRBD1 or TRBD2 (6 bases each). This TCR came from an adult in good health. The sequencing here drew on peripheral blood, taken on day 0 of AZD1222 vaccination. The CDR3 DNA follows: TGTGCCAGCAGGGTGGGGGGCGCGTGGGAGCAGTACTTC. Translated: CASRVGGAWEQYF.